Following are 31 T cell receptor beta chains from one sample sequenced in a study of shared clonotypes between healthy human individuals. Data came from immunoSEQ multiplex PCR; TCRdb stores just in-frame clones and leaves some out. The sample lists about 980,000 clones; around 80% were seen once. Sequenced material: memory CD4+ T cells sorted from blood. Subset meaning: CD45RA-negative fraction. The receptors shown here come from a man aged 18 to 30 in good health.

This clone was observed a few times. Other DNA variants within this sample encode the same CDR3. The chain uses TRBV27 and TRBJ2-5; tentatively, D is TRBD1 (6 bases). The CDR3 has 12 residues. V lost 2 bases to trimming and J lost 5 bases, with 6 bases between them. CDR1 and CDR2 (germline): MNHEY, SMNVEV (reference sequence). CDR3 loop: CASSLRGETQYF. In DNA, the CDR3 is TGTGCCAGCAGTTTAAGGGGGGAGACCCAGTACTTC.

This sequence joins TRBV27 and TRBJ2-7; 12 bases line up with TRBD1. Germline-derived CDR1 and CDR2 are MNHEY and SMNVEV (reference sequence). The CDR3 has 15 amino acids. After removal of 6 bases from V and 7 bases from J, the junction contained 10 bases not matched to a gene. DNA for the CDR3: TGTGCCAGCAGGAACTGGGGACAGGGGGCTCTGGAGCAGTACTTC. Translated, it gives CASRNWGQGALEQYF.

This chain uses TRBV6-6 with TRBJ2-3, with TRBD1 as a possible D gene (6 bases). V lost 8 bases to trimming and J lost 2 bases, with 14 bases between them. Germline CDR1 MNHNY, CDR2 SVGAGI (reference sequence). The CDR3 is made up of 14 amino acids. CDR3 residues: CASVGGRYTDTQYF. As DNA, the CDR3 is TGTGCCAGCGTTGGGGGCAGGTACACAGATACGCAGTATTTT.

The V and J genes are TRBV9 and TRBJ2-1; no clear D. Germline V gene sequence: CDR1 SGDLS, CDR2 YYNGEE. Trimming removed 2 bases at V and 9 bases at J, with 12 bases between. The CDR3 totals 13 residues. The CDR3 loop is CASSVGSNSEQFF. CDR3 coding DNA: TGTGCCAGCAGCGTTGGGTCTAACAGTGAGCAGTTCTTC.

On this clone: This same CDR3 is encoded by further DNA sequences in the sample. CDR3 nucleotide sequence: TGTGCCAGCTCACCGGTTAGGAACACTGAAGCTTTCTTT. It specifies CASSPVRNTEAFF. J is TRBJ1-1 and V is TRBV18; no reliable D call. The germline V gene encodes CDR1 KGHSH and CDR2 LQKENI. The ends were cut back, 3 bases at V and 1 base at J, with 6 bases in the middle. This CDR3 has 13 residues.

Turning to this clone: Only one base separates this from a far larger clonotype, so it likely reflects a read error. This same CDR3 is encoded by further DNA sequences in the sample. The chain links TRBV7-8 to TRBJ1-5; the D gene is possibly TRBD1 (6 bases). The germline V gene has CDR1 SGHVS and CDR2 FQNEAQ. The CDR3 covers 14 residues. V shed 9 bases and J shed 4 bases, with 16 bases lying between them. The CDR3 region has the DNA TGTGCCAGTAGCATAGTACAGGGAAATCAGCCCCAGCATTTT. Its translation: CASSIVQGNQPQHF.

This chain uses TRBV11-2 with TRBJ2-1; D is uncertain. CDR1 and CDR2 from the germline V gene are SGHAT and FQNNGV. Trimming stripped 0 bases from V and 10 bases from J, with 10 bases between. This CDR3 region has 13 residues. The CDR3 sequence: CASSLDRGAEQFF. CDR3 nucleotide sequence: TGTGCCAGCAGCTTAGATCGTGGAGCGGAGCAGTTCTTC.

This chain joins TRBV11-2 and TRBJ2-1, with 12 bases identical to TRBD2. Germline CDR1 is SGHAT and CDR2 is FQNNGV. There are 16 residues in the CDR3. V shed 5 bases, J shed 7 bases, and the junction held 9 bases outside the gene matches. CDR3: CASSQSTSGGLNEQFF. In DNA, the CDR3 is TGTGCCAGCAGCCAGTCGACTAGCGGGGGCCTAAATGAGCAGTTCTTC.

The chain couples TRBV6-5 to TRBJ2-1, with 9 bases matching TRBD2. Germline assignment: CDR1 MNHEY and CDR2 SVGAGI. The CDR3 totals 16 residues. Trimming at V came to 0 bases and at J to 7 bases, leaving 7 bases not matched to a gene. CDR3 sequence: CASSYSWAGGGNEQFF. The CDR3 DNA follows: TGTGCCAGCAGTTACTCATGGGCGGGAGGGGGGAATGAGCAGTTCTTC.

The DNA of the CDR3 is TGTGCCAGCAGTGAAAGCGTCCCGAGCTCCTACGAGCAGTACTTC. It translates to CASSESVPSSYEQYF. The rearrangement uses TRBV6-1 and TRBJ2-7; D remains unclear. The V and J ends lost 2 bases and 0 bases respectively, with 11 bases between them. Germline-derived CDR1 and CDR2 are MNHNS and SASEGT. This CDR3 is built from 15 residues.

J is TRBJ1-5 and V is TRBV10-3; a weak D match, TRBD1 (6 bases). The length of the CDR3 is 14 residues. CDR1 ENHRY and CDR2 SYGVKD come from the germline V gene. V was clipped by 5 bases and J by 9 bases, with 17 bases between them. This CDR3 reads CAISKGGHGGPQHF. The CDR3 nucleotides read TGTGCCATCAGTAAGGGGGGACATGGGGGGCCCCAGCATTTT.

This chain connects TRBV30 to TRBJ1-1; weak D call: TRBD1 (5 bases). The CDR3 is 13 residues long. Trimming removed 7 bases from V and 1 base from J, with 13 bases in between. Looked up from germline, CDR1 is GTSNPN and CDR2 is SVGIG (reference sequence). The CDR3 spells CALRQRQNTEAFF. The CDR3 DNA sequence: TGTGCCTTACGACAGCGCCAGAACACTGAAGCTTTCTTT.

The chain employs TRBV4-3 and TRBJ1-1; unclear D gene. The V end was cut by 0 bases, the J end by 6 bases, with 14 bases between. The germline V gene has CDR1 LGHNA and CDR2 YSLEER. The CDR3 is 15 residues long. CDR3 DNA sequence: TGCGCCAGCAGCCAAGATCCAAGGGTGGGGTCTGAAGCTTTCTTT. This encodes CASSQDPRVGSEAFF.

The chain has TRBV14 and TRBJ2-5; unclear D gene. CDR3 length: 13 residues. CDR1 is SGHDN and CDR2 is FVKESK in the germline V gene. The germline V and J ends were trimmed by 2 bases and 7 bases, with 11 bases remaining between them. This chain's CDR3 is CASSQMLSVTQYF. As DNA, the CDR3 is TGTGCCAGCAGCCAAATGTTGTCGGTGACCCAGTACTTC. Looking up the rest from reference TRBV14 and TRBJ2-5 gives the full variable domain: EAGVTQFPSHSVIEKGQTVTLRCDPISGHDNLYWYRRVMGKEIKFLLHFVKESKQDESGMPNNRFLAERTGGTYSTLKVQPAELEDSGVYFCASSQMLSVTQYFGPGTRLLVL.

CDR3 sequence: CASSFGGKSAHYEQYF. CDR3 sequence (DNA): TGCGCCAGCAGCTTTGGGGGGAAATCGGCCCACTACGAGCAGTACTTC. The rearrangement links TRBV5-1 to TRBJ2-7; D perhaps matches TRBD2 (6 bases). In germline, CDR1 is SGHRS, CDR2 YFSETQ. V was clipped by 2 bases and J by 3 bases, with 18 bases between them. The CDR3 consists of 16 residues.

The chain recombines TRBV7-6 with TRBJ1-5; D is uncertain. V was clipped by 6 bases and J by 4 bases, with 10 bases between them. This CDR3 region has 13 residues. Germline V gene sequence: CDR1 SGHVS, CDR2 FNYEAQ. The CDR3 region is CASSSSANQPQHF. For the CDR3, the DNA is TGTGCCAGCAGTTCCTCAGCTAATCAGCCCCAGCATTTT.

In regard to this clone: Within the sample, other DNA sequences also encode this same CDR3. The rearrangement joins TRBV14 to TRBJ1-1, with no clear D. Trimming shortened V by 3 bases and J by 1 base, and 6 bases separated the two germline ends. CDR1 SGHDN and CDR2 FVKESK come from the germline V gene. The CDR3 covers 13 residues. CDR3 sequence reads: CASSQSRNTEAFF. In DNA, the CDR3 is TGTGCCAGCAGCCAGTCGCGGAACACTGAAGCTTTCTTT.

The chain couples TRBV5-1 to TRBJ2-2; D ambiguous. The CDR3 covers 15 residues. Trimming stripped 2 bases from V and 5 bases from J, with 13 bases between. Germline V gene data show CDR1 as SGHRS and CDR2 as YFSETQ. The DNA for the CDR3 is TGCGCCAGCAGCTTTCCCGAGTGGAAAACCGGGGAGCTGTTTTTT. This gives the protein CASSFPEWKTGELFF.

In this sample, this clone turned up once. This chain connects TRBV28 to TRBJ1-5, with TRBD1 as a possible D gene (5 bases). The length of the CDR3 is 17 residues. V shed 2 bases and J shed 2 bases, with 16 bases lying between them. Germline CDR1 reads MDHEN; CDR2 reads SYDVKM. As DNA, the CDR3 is TGTGCCAGCAGTTTAGCAGGGCCCTCCGGAGGCAATCAGCCCCAGCATTTT. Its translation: CASSLAGPSGGNQPQHF.

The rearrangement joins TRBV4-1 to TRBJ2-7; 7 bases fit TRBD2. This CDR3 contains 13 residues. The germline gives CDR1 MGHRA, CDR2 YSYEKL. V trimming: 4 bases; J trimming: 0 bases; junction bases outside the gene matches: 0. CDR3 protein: CASSRTSSYEQYF. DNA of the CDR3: TGCGCCAGCAGCCGGACTAGCTCCTACGAGCAGTACTTC.

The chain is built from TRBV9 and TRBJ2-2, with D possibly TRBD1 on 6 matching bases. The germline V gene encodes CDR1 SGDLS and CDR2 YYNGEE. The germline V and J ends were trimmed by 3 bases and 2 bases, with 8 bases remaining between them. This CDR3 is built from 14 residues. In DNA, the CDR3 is TGTGCCAGCAGCGGGGACAAAAACACCGGGGAGCTGTTTTTT. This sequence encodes CASSGDKNTGELFF.

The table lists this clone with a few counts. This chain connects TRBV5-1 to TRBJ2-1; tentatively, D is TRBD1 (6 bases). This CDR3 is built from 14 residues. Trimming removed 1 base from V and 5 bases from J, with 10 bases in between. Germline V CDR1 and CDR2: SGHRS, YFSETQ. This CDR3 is CASSLRQVNNEQFF. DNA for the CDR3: TGCGCCAGCAGCTTGCGACAGGTTAACAATGAGCAGTTCTTC.

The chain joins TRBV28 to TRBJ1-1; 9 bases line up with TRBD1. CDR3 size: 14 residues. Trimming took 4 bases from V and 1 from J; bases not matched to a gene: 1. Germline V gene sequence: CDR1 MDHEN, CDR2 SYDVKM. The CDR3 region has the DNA TGTGCCAGCAGTTCGGGACAGGGGAACACTGAAGCTTTCTTT. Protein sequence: CASSSGQGNTEAFF.

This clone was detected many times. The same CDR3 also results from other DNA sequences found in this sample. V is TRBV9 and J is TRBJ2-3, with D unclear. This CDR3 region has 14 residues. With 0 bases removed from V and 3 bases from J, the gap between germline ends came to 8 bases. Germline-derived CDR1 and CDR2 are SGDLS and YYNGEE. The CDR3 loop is CASSVGAPTDTQYF. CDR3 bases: TGTGCCAGCAGCGTAGGGGCGCCTACAGATACGCAGTATTTT. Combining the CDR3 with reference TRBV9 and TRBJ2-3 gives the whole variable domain DSGVTQTPKHLITATGQRVTLRCSPRSGDLSVYWYQQSLDQGLQFLIQYYNGEERAKGNILERFSAQQFPDLHSELNLSSLELGDSALYFCASSVGAPTDTQYFGPGTRLTVL.

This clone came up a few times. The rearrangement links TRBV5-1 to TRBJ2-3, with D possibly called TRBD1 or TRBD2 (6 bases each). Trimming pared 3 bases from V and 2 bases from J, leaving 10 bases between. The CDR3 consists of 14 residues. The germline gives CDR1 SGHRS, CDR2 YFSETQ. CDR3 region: CASSSGAATDTQYF. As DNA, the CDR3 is TGCGCCAGCAGCTCGGGGGCGGCCACAGATACGCAGTATTTT.

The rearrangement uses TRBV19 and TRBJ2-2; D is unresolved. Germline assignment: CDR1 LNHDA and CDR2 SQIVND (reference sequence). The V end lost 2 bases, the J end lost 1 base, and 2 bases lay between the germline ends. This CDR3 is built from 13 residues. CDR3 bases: TGTGCCAGTAGTATAAAGAACACCGGGGAGCTGTTTTTT. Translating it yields CASSIKNTGELFF.

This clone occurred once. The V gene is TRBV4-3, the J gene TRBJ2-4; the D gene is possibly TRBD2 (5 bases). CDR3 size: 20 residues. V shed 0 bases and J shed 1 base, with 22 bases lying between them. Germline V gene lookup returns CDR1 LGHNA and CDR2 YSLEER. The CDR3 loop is CASSQDRFPEARRAKNIQYF. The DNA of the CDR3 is TGCGCCAGCAGCCAAGACCGGTTCCCCGAGGCACGGAGGGCCAAAAACATTCAGTACTTC.

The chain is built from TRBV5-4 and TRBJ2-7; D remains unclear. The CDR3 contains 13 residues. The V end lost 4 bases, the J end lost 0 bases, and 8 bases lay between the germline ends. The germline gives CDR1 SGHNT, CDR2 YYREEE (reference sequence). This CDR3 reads CASSVRASYEQYF. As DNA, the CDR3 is TGTGCCAGCAGCGTCCGGGCCTCCTACGAGCAGTACTTC.

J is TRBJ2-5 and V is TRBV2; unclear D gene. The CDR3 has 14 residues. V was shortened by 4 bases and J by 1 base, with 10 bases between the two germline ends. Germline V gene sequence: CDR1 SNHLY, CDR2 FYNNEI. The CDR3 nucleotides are TGTGCCAGCAGTGCGGGCAGCCTCCAAGAGACCCAGTACTTC. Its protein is CASSAGSLQETQYF.

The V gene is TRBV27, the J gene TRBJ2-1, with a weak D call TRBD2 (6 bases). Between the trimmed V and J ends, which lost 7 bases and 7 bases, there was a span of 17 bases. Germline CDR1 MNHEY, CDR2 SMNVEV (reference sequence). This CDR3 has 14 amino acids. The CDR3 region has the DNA TGTGCCAGCAAGGGCCGGGGGTCCAATAATGAGCAGTTCTTC. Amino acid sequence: CASKGRGSNNEQFF.

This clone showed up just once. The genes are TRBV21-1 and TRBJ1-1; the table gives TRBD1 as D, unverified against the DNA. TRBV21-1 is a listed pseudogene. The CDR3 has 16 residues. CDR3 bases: TGTGCCAGCAGCAAAGGCGACAGGGGGCGAGTCACTGAAGCTTTCTTT. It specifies CASSKGDRGRVTEAFF.